The clone carrying this T cell receptor (beta chain) was picked up many times. Its target is not known. The data were taken from a study of T cell repertoires in cytomegalovirus infection. Whole-study context: Public TCR beta signature analysis indicated the presence of both CMV infection and matching HLA type. Points from the study as a whole: Of the TCR beta families, the public ones yielded a cumulative frequency that identified carriers of CMV plus the relevant HLA. Ex vivo responses were dominated by HLA-C-restricted CMV-specific TCR beta clonotypes.

TCRdb reprocessed the reads via MiXCR and lists one record per CDR3 protein. The sample consists of 490,000 or so distinct CDR3 sequences, about 10% of them appearing once. V lost 1 base and J 8 bases, leaving 14 bases between the germline ends. This CDR3 is 15 amino acids long. Looked up from germline, CDR1 is SGHVS and CDR2 is FQNEAQ. This rearrangement joins TRBV7-8 to TRBJ1-4; TRBD1 might be the D (6 bases). Source material: PBMCs. The origin of this receptor is a human donor in good health (CMV status not recorded). Some clones in this sample may be carry-over from other donors' samples. Here the CDR3 DNA reads TGTGCCAGCAGCTTAGGGGGGCTGGACGGCGAAAAACTGTTTTTT. Its translation is CASSLGGLDGEKLFF.